The TCR beta chain under discussion was sequenced for a study of T cell responses to AZD1222 COVID-19 vaccine. With regard to this clone: Antigen unknown.

Trimming took off 8 bases at V and 5 bases at J, with 13 bases between the two ends. The length of the CDR3 is 13 residues. Germline loops: CDR1 MGHDK, CDR2 SYGVNS. TCRdb's copy holds only in-frame clones and misses some; the assay was immunoSEQ multiplex PCR. The sample consists of 170,000 or so clones, around 92% of them appearing once. Overall study results and limits: Vaccine-associated CD4 TCRs spanned spike, dominant at 160-218 and 743-854.

Sequencing used peripheral blood, obtained on day 0 of AZD1222 vaccination. V and J are TRBV25-1 and TRBJ1-3, with a weak D call TRBD1 (6 bases). This TCR was recovered from an adult in good health. The CDR3 protein is CASARTVRNTIYF. CDR3 sequence (DNA): TGTGCCAGCGCTAGGACAGTCCGAAACACCATATATTTT.